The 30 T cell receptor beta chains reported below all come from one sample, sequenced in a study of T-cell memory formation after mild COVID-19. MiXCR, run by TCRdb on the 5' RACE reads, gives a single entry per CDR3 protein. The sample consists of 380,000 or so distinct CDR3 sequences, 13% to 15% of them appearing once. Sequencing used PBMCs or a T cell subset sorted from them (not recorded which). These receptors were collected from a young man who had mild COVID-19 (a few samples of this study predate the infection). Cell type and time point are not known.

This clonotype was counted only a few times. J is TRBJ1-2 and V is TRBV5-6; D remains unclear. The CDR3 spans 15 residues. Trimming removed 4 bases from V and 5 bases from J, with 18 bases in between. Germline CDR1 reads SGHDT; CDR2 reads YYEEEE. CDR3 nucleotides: TGTGCCAGCAGCCCGGATATGTCACTTTGGTATGGCTACACCTTC. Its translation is CASSPDMSLWYGYTF. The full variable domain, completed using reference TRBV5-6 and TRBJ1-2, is DAGVTQSPTHLIKTRGQQVTLRCSPKSGHDTVSWYQQALGQGPQFIFQYYEEEERQRGNFPDRFSGHQFPNYSSELNVNALLLGDSALYLCASSPDMSLWYGYTFGSGTRLTVV.

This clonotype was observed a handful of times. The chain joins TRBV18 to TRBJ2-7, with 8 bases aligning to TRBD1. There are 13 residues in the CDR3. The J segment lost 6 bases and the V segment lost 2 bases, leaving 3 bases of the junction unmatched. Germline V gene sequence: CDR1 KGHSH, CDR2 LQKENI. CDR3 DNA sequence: TGTGCCAGCTCACCAGTGACAGGGGCCGAGCAGTACTTC. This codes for CASSPVTGAEQYF.

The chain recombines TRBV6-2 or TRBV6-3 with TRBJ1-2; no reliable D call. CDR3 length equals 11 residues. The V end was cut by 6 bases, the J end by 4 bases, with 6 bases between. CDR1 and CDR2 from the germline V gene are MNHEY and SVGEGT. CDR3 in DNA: TGTGCCAGCAGCCGGGCCTATGGCTACACCTTC. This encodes CASSRAYGYTF.

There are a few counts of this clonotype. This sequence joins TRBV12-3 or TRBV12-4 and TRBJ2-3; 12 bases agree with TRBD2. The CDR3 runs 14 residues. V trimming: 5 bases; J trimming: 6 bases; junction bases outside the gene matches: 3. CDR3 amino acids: CASSPGTSGDTQYF. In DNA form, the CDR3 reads TGTGCCAGCAGTCCGGGGACTAGCGGGGATACGCAGTATTTT.

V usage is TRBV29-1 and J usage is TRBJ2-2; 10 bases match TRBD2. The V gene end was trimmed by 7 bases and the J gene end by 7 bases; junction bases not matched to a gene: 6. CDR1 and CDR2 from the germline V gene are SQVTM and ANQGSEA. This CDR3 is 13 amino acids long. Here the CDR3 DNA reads TGCAGCGCCGACCGGACTAGCGGCGGGGAGCTGTTTTTT. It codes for CSADRTSGGELFF.

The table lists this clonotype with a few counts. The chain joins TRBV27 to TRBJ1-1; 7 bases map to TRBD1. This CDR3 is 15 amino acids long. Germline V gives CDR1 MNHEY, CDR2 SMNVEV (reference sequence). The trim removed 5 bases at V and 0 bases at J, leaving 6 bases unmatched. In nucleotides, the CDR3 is TGTGCCAGCAGTCCCTACAGGGGAATGAACACTGAAGCTTTCTTT. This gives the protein CASSPYRGMNTEAFF.

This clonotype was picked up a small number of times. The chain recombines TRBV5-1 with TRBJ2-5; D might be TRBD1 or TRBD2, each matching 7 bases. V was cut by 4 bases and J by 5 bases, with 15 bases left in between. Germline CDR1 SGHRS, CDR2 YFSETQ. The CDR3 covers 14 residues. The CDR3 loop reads CASSQDREGETQYF. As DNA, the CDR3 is TGCGCCAGCAGCCAAGACAGGGAGGGGGAGACCCAGTACTTC.

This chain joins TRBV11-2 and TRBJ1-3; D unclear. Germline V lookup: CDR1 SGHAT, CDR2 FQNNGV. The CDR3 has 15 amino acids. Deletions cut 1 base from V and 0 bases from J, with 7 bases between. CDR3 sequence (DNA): TGTGCCAGCAGCTTAGCTCTTTACTCTGGAAACACCATATATTTT. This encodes CASSLALYSGNTIYF.

The CDR3 region has the DNA TGTGCCAGCCGACCGAATAGCCTAGGAGAAATCGGCTACACCTTC. It translates to CASRPNSLGEIGYTF. The chain employs TRBV7-2 and TRBJ1-2; D is unresolved. The CDR3 totals 15 residues. In germline, CDR1 is SGHTA, CDR2 FQGNSA. Deletions cut 8 bases from V and 8 bases from J, with 24 bases between.

The CDR3 coding sequence is TGCGCCAGCAGCCGAACGGGACTAGCGGCCGAGCAGTTCTTC. This encodes CASSRTGLAAEQFF. The chain recombines TRBV4-3 with TRBJ2-1; 11 bases agree with TRBD2. The CDR3 has 14 amino acids. Germline loops: CDR1 LGHNA, CDR2 YSLEER. Unmatched junction bases numbered 6, after V lost 4 bases and J lost 10 bases.

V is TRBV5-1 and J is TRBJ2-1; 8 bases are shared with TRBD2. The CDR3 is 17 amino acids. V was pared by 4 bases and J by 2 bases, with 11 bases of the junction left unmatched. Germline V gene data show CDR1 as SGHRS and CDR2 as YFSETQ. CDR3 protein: CASSLTTSGGTYNEQFF. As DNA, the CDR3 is TGCGCCAGCAGCCTGACCACCAGCGGGGGCACCTACAATGAGCAGTTCTTC.

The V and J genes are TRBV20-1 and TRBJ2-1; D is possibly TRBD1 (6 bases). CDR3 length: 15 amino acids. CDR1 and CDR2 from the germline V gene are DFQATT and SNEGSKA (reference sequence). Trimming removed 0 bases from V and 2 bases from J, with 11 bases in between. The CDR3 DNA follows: TGCAGTGCTAGAGAGACAGGTCGAACCTACAATGAGCAGTTCTTC. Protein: CSARETGRTYNEQFF.

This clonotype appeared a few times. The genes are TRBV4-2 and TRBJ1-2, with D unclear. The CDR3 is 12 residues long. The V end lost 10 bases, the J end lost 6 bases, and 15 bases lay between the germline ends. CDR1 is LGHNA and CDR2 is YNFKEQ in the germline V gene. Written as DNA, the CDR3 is TGTGCCACCGGGAGGACTGAGAATGGCTACACCTTC. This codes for CATGRTENGYTF.

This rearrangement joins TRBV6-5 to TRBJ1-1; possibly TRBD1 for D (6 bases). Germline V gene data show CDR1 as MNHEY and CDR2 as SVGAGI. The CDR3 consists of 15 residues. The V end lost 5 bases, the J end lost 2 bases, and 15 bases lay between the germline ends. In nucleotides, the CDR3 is TGTGCCAGCAGTACCCAAGGGGGAGCCAACACTGAAGCTTTCTTT. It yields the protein CASSTQGGANTEAFF.

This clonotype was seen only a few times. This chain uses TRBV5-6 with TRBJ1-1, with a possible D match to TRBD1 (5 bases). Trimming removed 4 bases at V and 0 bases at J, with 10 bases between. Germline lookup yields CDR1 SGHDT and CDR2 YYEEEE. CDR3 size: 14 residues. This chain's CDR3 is CASSGEGLNTEAFF. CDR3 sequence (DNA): TGTGCCAGCAGCGGCGAGGGGTTGAACACTGAAGCTTTCTTT.

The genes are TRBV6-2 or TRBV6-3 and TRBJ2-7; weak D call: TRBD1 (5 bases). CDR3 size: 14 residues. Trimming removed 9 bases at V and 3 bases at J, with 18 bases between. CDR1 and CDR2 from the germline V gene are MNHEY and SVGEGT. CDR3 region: CASTKGSLVYEQYF. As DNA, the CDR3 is TGTGCCAGTACGAAGGGGTCTCTCGTCTACGAGCAGTACTTC.

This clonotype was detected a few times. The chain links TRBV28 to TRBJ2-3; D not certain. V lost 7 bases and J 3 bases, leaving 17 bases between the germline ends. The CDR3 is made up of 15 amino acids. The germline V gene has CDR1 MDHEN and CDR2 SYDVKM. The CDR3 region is CASIRAFPRTDTQYF. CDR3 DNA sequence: TGTGCCAGCATCCGGGCCTTCCCGAGGACAGATACGCAGTATTTT.

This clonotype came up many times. The CDR3 coding sequence is TGTGCCAGCAGCTTAGCTCTGGGGAGAGAGACCCAGTACTTC. The encoded protein is CASSLALGRETQYF. V gene TRBV7-2 combines with J gene TRBJ2-5; a possible D gene is TRBD2 (5 bases). The CDR3 covers 14 residues. V lost 0 bases and J 4 bases, leaving 9 bases between the germline ends. CDR1 is SGHTA and CDR2 is FQGNSA in the germline V gene.

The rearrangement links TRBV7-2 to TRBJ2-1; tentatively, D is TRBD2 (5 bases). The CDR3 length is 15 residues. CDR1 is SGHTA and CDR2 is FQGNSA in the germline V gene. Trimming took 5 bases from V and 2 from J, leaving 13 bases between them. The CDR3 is CASSRAGAPYNEQFF. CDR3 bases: TGTGCCAGCAGCCGGGCGGGTGCGCCCTACAATGAGCAGTTCTTC.

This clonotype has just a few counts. The CDR3 region has the DNA TGCGCCAGCAGCTTGTCCAGGGAAAGGAACACCGGGGAGCTGTTTTTT. It specifies CASSLSRERNTGELFF. V is TRBV5-1 and J is TRBJ2-2; tentatively, D is TRBD1 (5 bases). V lost 1 base and J lost 1, with 11 bases in between. Germline V gene sequence: CDR1 SGHRS, CDR2 YFSETQ. The CDR3 is 16 amino acids.

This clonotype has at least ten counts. The CDR3 is CASSPSSGGADTQYF. CDR3 DNA sequence: TGTGCCAGCAGCCCGTCTAGCGGCGGGGCAGATACGCAGTATTTT. The chain recombines TRBV12-3 or TRBV12-4 with TRBJ2-3; 7 bases align to TRBD2. J lost 4 bases, V lost 6 bases, and 10 bases had no gene match. The CDR3 extends over 15 amino acids.

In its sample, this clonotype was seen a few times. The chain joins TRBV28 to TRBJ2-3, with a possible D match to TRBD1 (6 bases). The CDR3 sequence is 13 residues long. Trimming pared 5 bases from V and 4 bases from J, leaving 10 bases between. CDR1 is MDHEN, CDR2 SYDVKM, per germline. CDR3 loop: CASSASGADTQYF. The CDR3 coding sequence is TGTGCCAGCAGTGCCTCAGGGGCAGATACGCAGTATTTT.

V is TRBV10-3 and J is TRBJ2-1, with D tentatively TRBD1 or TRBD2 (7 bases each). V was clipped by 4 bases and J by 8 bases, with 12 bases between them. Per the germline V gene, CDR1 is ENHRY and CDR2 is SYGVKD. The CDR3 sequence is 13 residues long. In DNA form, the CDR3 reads TGTGCCATCAGTGTCAGGGGGGGGGATGAGCAGTTCTTC. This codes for CAISVRGGDEQFF.

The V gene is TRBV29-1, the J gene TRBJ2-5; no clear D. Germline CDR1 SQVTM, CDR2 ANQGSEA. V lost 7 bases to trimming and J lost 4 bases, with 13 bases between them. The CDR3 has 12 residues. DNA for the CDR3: TGCAGCGCCGTCGAACGAGGAGAGACCCAGTACTTC. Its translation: CSAVERGETQYF.

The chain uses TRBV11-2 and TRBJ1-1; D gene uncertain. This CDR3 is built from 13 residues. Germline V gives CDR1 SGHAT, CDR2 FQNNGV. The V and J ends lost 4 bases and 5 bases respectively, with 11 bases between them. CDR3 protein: CASSSWTGTEAFF. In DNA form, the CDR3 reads TGTGCCAGCAGCTCCTGGACGGGAACTGAAGCTTTCTTT.

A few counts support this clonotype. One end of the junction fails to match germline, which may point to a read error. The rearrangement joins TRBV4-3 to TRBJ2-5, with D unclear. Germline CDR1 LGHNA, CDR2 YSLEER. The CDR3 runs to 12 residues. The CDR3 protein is CASSQDGRWPFF. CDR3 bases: TGCGCCAGCAGCCAAGATGGGCGTTGGCCGTTCTTC.

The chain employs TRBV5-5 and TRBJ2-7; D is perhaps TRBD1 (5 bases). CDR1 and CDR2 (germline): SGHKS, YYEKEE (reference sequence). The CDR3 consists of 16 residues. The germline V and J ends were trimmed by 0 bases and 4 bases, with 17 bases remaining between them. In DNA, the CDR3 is TGTGCCAGCAGCTTGGGTTTGGCGGCAGGGCAATACGAGCAGTACTTC. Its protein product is CASSLGLAAGQYEQYF.

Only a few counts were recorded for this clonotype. The CDR3 region has the DNA TGTGCCAGCAGCAGAAGTTTAACACAGGCCTACGAGCAGTACTTC. The encoded protein is CASSRSLTQAYEQYF. The chain joins TRBV7-9 to TRBJ2-7; TRBD1 might be the D (5 bases). V lost 5 bases and J 2 bases, leaving 16 bases between the germline ends. The CDR3 has 15 amino acids. Looked up from germline, CDR1 is SEHNR and CDR2 is FQNEAQ (reference sequence).

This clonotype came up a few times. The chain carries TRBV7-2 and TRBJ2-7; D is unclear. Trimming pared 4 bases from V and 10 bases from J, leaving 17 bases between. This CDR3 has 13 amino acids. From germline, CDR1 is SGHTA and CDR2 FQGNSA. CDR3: CASSSTHPGPQYF. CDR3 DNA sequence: TGTGCCAGCAGCTCTACGCATCCAGGCCCCCAGTACTTC.

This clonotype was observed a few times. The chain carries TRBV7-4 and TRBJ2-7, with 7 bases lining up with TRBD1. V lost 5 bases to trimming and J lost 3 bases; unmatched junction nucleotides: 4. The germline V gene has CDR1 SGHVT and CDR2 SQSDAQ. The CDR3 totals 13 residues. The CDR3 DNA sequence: TGTGCCAGCAGCGAGGGGACAGTCTACGAGCAGTACTTC. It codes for CASSEGTVYEQYF.